This paragraph covers one TCR beta chain sequence. Clones were read by immunoSEQ multiplex PCR, and TCRdb kept only the in-frame ones, dropping some. In the table there are about 600,000 clones, about 96% of which are singletons. The donors were adults (healthy and HIV-negative) with no recent acute infections or vaccinations. CD4+ cells yielded CD45RA+ naive and CD45RA-negative memory subsets. CDR3 length equals 17 residues. V lost 5 bases and J lost 7, with 24 bases in between. CDR1 and CDR2 (germline): SGHTA, FQGNSA. The data derive from a study of shared clonotypes between healthy human individuals. Background on the study: The donors, a couple of women and a few men, were aged 18 to 49.

Sample: naive CD4+ T cells sorted from blood. Subset indicated: CD45RA+ positively selected. The rearrangement uses TRBV7-2 and TRBJ1-5; D not certain. The clonotype comes from a woman in her 30s in good health. CDR3 region: CASSRYPRQLRYQPQHF. The CDR3 nucleotides are TGTGCCAGCAGCCGATATCCCCGACAACTGAGGTACCAGCCCCAGCATTTT.